This TCR beta chain was profiled in a study of control samples from healthy donors and cancer patients. The method was immunoSEQ multiplex PCR; TCRdb's version includes in-frame clones alone and lacks a portion of them. This sample yields tens of thousands of clones, of which about 88% are seen a single time; 38% belongs to the top ten. The CDR3 contains 15 residues. Sequenced input: PBMCs. This clonotype originated in a man in his 70s with lung cancer. The genes are TRBV21-1 and TRBJ2-3; the DNA was not used to check the table's D call, TRBD2. TRBV21-1 is a pseudogene locus. The CDR3 DNA sequence: TGTGCCAGCAGCAAACGGGGGACGGGCACAGATACGCAGTATTTT. Translation: CASSKRGTGTDTQYF.